The 20 T cell receptor beta chains listed next were all sequenced from one sample in a study of shared clonotypes between healthy human individuals. The protocol was immunoSEQ multiplex PCR, while the TCRdb copy is restricted to in-frame clones and leaves out a portion. The sample comprises about 980,000 clones, 76% of which are singletons, and approximately 1.5% rests with the top ten. The sequenced material came from memory CD4+ T cells sorted from blood. Subset of the sample: CD45RA-negative fraction. These receptors all stem from a man between 18 and 35 years old in good health.

Of note for this clone: A much larger clone sits a single nucleotide away, making a read error possible. This same CDR3 is encoded by further DNA sequences in the sample. J is TRBJ1-1 and V is TRBV7-2; tentative D call: TRBD1 (6 bases). The CDR3 contains 14 residues. Trimming shortened V by 3 bases and J by 4 bases, and 12 bases separated the two germline ends. Germline V gives CDR1 SGHTA, CDR2 FQGNSA. Here the CDR3 DNA reads TGTGCCAGCAGCTTTAAGGGAGGGGGCACTGAAGCTTTCTTT. Translating gives CASSFKGGGTEAFF.

This clone was counted only a few times. CDR3: CASSPRGEDQPQHF. CDR3 nucleotides: TGTGCCAGCTCACCACGGGGGGAGGATCAGCCCCAGCATTTT. The chain combines TRBV18 with TRBJ1-5; TRBD1 is a possible D gene (5 bases). The germline gives CDR1 KGHSH, CDR2 LQKENI. The CDR3 consists of 14 residues. Trimming removed 1 base from V and 5 bases from J, with 9 bases in between.

The chain links TRBV7-2 to TRBJ2-7, with D possibly TRBD2 on 5 matching bases. Germline-derived CDR1 and CDR2 are SGHTA and FQGNSA. This CDR3 has 15 amino acids. Between the trimmed V and J ends, which lost 1 base and 4 bases, there was a span of 14 bases. The CDR3 sequence is CASSLDRAAGYEQYF. CDR3 sequence (DNA): TGTGCCAGCAGCTTAGATCGAGCGGCAGGTTACGAGCAGTACTTC.

With regard to this clone: Additional DNA sequences in this sample encode the identical CDR3. The J gene is TRBJ2-7, the V gene TRBV28; unclear D gene. The V end was cut by 2 bases, the J end by 3 bases, with 5 bases between. Germline CDR1 reads MDHEN; CDR2 reads SYDVKM. There are 12 residues in the CDR3. As DNA, the CDR3 is TGTGCCAGCAGTTTAAATGTCTACGAGCAGTACTTC. It encodes CASSLNVYEQYF.

The rearrangement joins TRBV10-3 to TRBJ2-7; D is unresolved. Trimming removed 3 bases at V and 2 bases at J, with 5 bases between. The length of the CDR3 is 12 residues. CDR1 is ENHRY and CDR2 is SYGVKD in the germline V gene. CDR3 DNA: TGTGCCATCAGTGAAGACACCTACGAGCAGTACTTC. It codes for CAISEDTYEQYF.

The chain is built from TRBV28 and TRBJ1-2, with D possibly TRBD1 on 6 matching bases. Trimming left V 6 bases short and J 8 bases short, with 28 bases between. Germline loops: CDR1 MDHEN, CDR2 SYDVKM. The CDR3 loop spans 17 amino acids. The CDR3 spells CASSQITGGGGVKGYTF. The CDR3 region has the DNA TGTGCCAGCAGCCAAATCACCGGCGGGGGCGGCGTCAAGGGCTACACCTTC.

As to this clone: A junction end diverges from the germline sequence, so it may reflect a read error. The chain combines TRBV25-1 with TRBJ2-1; D uncertain. Germline lookup yields CDR1 MGHDK and CDR2 SYGVNS. The CDR3 runs 11 residues. CDR3 sequence reads: CASSGSVEEFF. DNA of the CDR3: TGTGCCAGCAGTGGGAGTGTTGAGGAGTTCTTC.

The chain is built from TRBV7-8 and TRBJ1-1; D is uncertain. Germline V gene lookup returns CDR1 SGHVS and CDR2 FQNEAQ. The CDR3 totals 15 residues. Trimming took 1 base from V and 1 from J, leaving 10 bases between them. CDR3 residues: CASSLEWTGNTEAFF. The CDR3 DNA reads TGTGCCAGCAGCTTAGAATGGACGGGGAACACTGAAGCTTTCTTT.

This clone showed up just once. The chain recombines TRBV10-1 with TRBJ1-4, with D uncertain. The CDR3 is 14 amino acids. V lost 0 bases, J lost 6 bases, and 8 bases lay in between. Looked up from germline, CDR1 is WNHNN and CDR2 is SYGVQD (reference sequence). This CDR3 is CASSESSGHEKLFF. CDR3 bases: TGCGCCAGCAGTGAGTCCAGTGGCCATGAAAAACTGTTTTTT.

CDR3 sequence (DNA): TGTGCCAGCAGAAAAGCGGACACCGGGGGTGGAAAACTGTTTTTT. This codes for CASRKADTGGGKLFF. V gene TRBV6-1 combines with J gene TRBJ1-4; a weak D match, TRBD1 (5 bases). The V gene's germline CDR1 is MNHNS and CDR2 SASEGT. Deletions cut 6 bases from V and 10 bases from J, with 21 bases between. This CDR3 is built from 15 residues.

This chain uses TRBV11-2 with TRBJ2-3; D is ambiguous. Germline V gene lookup returns CDR1 SGHAT and CDR2 FQNNGV. CDR3 size: 13 residues. The V end was cut by 6 bases, the J end by 0 bases, with 7 bases between. Written as DNA, the CDR3 is TGTGCCAGCAGTCGATACAGCACAGATACGCAGTATTTT. It codes for CASSRYSTDTQYF.

V is TRBV2 and J is TRBJ1-6, with a tentative D call TRBD1 (5 bases). The germline V gene encodes CDR1 SNHLY and CDR2 FYNNEI. This CDR3 has 14 residues. V lost 3 bases and J 8 bases, leaving 11 bases between the germline ends. The CDR3 nucleotides read TGTGCCAGCAGTGAGCAGACAGCGTATTCACCCCTCCACTTT. Translation gives CASSEQTAYSPLHF.

The V gene is TRBV5-4, the J gene TRBJ2-7; D possibly corresponds to TRBD2 (6 bases). The germline CDR1 and CDR2 sequences are SGHNT and YYREEE (reference sequence). The V end lost 4 bases, the J end lost 3 bases, and 17 bases lay between the germline ends. CDR3 length equals 15 residues. The chain's CDR3 is CASSTAGLGGYEQYF. The CDR3 DNA is TGTGCCAGCAGCACGGCCGGTCTGGGGGGCTACGAGCAGTACTTC.

The chain employs TRBV30 and TRBJ1-2; TRBD1 agrees at 7 bases. The CDR3 spans 13 residues. J was trimmed by 4 bases and V by 7 bases; bases with no gene match: 9. Germline assignment: CDR1 GTSNPN and CDR2 SVGIG (reference sequence). In nucleotides, the CDR3 is TGTGCCTCTCGGGAAGGGGGCGGCTATGGCTACACCTTC. Its protein is CASREGGGYGYTF.

This chain connects TRBV27 to TRBJ2-7; unclear D gene. The CDR3 extends over 14 amino acids. Per germline, CDR1 MNHEY and CDR2 SMNVEV (reference sequence). V was clipped by 5 bases and J by 2 bases, with 13 bases between them. The CDR3 is CASSPRRGAYEQYF. DNA for the CDR3: TGTGCCAGCAGTCCCCGACGAGGAGCCTACGAGCAGTACTTC.

CDR3 residues: CASRRQGGQPQHF. CDR3 DNA: TGTGCCAGCAGGAGACAGGGAGGTCAGCCCCAGCATTTT. The V gene is TRBV6-1, the J gene TRBJ1-5, with 7 bases fitting TRBD1. V gave up 6 bases and J gave up 6 bases; unmatched junction bases: 5. This CDR3 has 13 amino acids. The germline CDR1 and CDR2 sequences are MNHNS and SASEGT.

This clone was picked up one time. CDR3 in amino acids: CASSQAGYSTDTQYF. In DNA, the CDR3 is TGCGCCAGCAGCCAAGCGGGGTATAGCACAGATACGCAGTATTTT. The chain uses TRBV4-1 and TRBJ2-3; a weak D match, TRBD2 (5 bases). Trimming cost V 1 base and J 0 bases, with 8 bases left between them. The CDR3 has 15 residues. Germline V gives CDR1 MGHRA, CDR2 YSYEKL.

This clone was detected once. The chain combines TRBV19 with TRBJ1-1; 7 bases map to TRBD1. The trim removed 3 bases at V and 4 bases at J, leaving 8 bases unmatched. The germline gives CDR1 LNHDA, CDR2 SQIVND (reference sequence). The CDR3 spans 15 residues. CDR3 nucleotides: TGTGCCAGTAGTATCCGACAGGGTGTCAGCACTGAAGCTTTCTTT. This sequence encodes CASSIRQGVSTEAFF.

Concerning this clone: Other DNA sequences in the sample encode the same CDR3. The chain couples TRBV11-2 to TRBJ2-3; 14 bases align to TRBD2. V lost 1 base to trimming and J lost 3 bases; unmatched junction nucleotides: 6. The CDR3 has 18 amino acids. Looked up from germline, CDR1 is SGHAT and CDR2 is FQNNGV. The CDR3 spells CASSLGGLAGGGTDTQYF. The CDR3, as DNA: TGTGCCAGCAGCTTAGGAGGACTAGCGGGAGGAGGGACAGATACGCAGTATTTT.

The V call is TRBV2, the J call TRBJ2-7, with 11 bases lining up with TRBD1. CDR1 is SNHLY, CDR2 FYNNEI, per germline. The V segment lost 4 bases and the J segment 4 bases; nucleotides outside the gene matches: 12. This CDR3 has 17 residues. As DNA, the CDR3 is TGTGCCAGCAGTGCCCACCCCTCGGGACAGGGGGGATACGAGCAGTACTTC. Translated, it gives CASSAHPSGQGGYEQYF.